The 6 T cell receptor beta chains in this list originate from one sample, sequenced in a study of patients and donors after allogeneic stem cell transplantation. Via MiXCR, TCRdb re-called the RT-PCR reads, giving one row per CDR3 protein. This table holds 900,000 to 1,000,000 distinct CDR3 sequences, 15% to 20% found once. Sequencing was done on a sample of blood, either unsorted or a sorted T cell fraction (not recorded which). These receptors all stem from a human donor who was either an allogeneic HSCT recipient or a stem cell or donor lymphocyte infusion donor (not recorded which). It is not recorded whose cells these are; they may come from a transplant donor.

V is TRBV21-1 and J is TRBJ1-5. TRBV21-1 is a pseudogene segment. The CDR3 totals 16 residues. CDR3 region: CASSKFPRGSNQPQHF. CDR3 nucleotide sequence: TGTGCCAGCAGCAAATTTCCCCGTGGGTCCAATCAGCCCCAGCATTTT.

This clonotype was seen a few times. This chain's CDR3 is CASSLLPTGELFF. CDR3 sequence (DNA): TGTGCCAGCAGCTTGTTGCCCACCGGGGAGCTGTTTTTT. V gene TRBV5-6 combines with J gene TRBJ2-2; D gene unclear. The CDR3 runs to 13 residues. Between the trimmed V and J ends, which lost 1 base and 4 bases, there was a span of 5 bases. CDR1 SGHDT and CDR2 YYEEEE come from the germline V gene.

The DNA for the CDR3 is TGTGCCAGCAGCTCTAGAACGGTAACCGGGGAGCTGTTTTTT. Residues: CASSSRTVTGELFF. The rearrangement links TRBV11-1 to TRBJ2-2, with D unresolved. CDR1 is SGHAT, CDR2 FQDESV, per germline (reference sequence). The ends were cut back, 4 bases at V and 5 bases at J, with 11 bases in the middle. CDR3 size: 14 residues.

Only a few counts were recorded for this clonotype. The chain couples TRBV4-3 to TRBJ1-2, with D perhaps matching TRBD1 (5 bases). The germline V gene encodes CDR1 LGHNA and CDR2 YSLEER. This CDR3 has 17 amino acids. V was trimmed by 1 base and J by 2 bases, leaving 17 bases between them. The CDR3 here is CASSQASTGLGNYGYTF. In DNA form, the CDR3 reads TGCGCCAGCAGCCAAGCTTCAACAGGTTTGGGCAACTATGGCTACACCTTC.

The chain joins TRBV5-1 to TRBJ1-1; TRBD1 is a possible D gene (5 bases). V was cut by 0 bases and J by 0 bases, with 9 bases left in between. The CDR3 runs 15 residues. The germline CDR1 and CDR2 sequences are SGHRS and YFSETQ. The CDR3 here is CASSLDAGMNTEAFF. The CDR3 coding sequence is TGCGCCAGCAGCTTGGATGCAGGGATGAACACTGAAGCTTTCTTT.

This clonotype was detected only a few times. CDR3: CASTALQGRAFF. The CDR3 nucleotides are TGTGCCAGCACCGCCTTACAGGGGCGCGCTTTCTTT. The rearrangement joins TRBV2 to TRBJ1-1, with 7 bases lining up with TRBD1. V lost 7 bases and J lost 11; bases outside the gene matches: 10. The CDR3 is 12 amino acids. Germline CDR1 SNHLY, CDR2 FYNNEI.